This TCR beta chain was identified in a study of T cells in Graves' hyperthyroidism and ophthalmopathy (dated by TCRdb to about 2019). Regarding the study in general: Peripheral blood samples were taken at the time of initial diagnosis, prior to any treatment. TCR V-J signatures able to tell the groups apart were searched for in a discovery cohort of around 95 patients, of whom more than 40 had Graves' ophthalmopathy and about 60 had stable Graves' hyperthyroidism. Prospective prediction of ophthalmopathy was tested in an independent validation cohort of 18 hyperthyroidism patients and 17 patients who later progressed to ophthalmopathy. The 90 to 100 discovery patients were randomly split 7:3 into training and test sets. In more than 5 Graves' hyperthyroidism patients, the study also compared T-cell repertoires from thyroid tissue with T-cell repertoires from blood. After sampling, hyperthyroidism patients received methimazole starting at 30 mg daily, and ophthalmopathy patients received high-dose intravenous methylprednisolone. The paper describes TCR Vbeta CDR3 sequencing of about 140 peripheral blood samples, made up of 43 ophthalmopathy patients, around 78 hyperthyroidism patients and about 17 progressor patients. The research as a whole found: No statistical method was used to set the sample size in advance, and investigators knew the group allocation. In validation, the model predicted progression to ophthalmopathy a median of 6.5 months before onset, with about 67% sensitivity and about 72% specificity. Most expanded thyroid clonotypes (frequency above 0.001) were also detected in blood, suggesting blood repertoires may reflect thyroid immune responses. A model built on a 13 V-J signature distinguished ophthalmopathy from stable hyperthyroidism, reaching about 88% sensitivity and about 81% specificity in cross-validation and 80%/75% in testing.

Moderately to severely active disease, a Clinical Activity Score of at least 3, a NOSPECS grade of at least 4, and a duration under 3 months were present in ophthalmopathy patients. Exclusion was applied to patients with uncontrolled infections, other autoimmune diseases, pregnancy or lactation. Clinical symptoms, serum thyroxine and TRAb, thyroid ultrasound, and orbital computed tomography formed the basis for the diagnoses. PBMCs were isolated from about 10 ml of fresh peripheral blood by Ficoll-Paque density gradient centrifugation. Total RNA was extracted using Trizol reagent, and RNA quality was assessed on an Agilent 2100 Bioanalyzer. This clonotype was observed a few times. The antigen it binds to is not known. It has no much larger one-base neighbor in the sample; base qualities were not kept. Amplification of TCR beta CDR3 regions was carried out from RNA transcripts. A first-round RT-PCR of the TCR CDR3 used the HTBI primer set with the Qiagen OneStep RT-PCR kit. Libraries were constructed in a second round of multiplex PCR, after which size selection and purification were performed. Libraries were sequenced paired-end with 100 bp reads on an Illumina HiSeq2000. The original pipeline was this. SOAPnuke was used to process the raw data, throwing out any read that contained adapters or uncalled bases, had a mean Phred below 15, or lacked an exact constant-primer or identifier match. COPE v1.2.5 was used to merge the high-quality paired reads, and each unique nucleotide sequence was defined as a clonotype. Clonotypes were aligned to IMGT TRBV, TRBD and TRBJ reference segments using MiTCR v1.1. The analysis was restricted to V-J combinations with a frequency above 0.0001, which together covered about 99% of the repertoires. A TCS score was defined as the ratio of F50 (clonal expansion) to E x V (chaos), with BLOSUM62-based TCRdist applied between CDR3 peptides within each V-J. Welch's t-statistics and random forest reduced 500 to 650 V-J features to about 13, which were used in a naive Bayes classifier (R e1071). The public sequencing data were trimmed at Q25 with fastp and processed into clonotypes with MiXCR by TCRdb, which kept only in-frame beta chains. Each entry merges the rows of one CDR3 protein and shows their most common DNA and genes. These V and J calls rely on TCRdb rather than the paper's analysis. The sample table holds about 640,000 distinct CDR3 sequences, of which less than 25% were seen once. Roughly a third of the sample is taken by the ten largest.

Between the V and J ends, shortened by 8 bases and 3 bases respectively, the junction contains 13 bases. The CDR3 runs 14 amino acids, cysteine and phenylalanine included. Here the CDR3 DNA is all that survives: 42 bases in frame from base 1. Per the germline V gene (reference sequence), LNHNV is the CDR1 and YYDKDF is the CDR2. The sequence came from a man aged 25 to 40 with Graves' ophthalmopathy. The chain links TRBV15 with TRBJ2-2, and TRBD2 may be the D gene, going by 5 matching bases. The sample was blood. The CDR3 reads as follows: CATSLRGYTGELFF. The DNA sequence reads TGTGCCACCTCACTTAGAGGGTACACCGGGGAGCTGTTTTTT.